This T cell receptor beta chain was sequenced for a study of blood T cell repertoires in COVID-19. Across the whole study: Nucleic acid was either cDNA or gDNA, and it came from T cells, B-cell-depleted T cells, or PBMCs.

Germline trimming cut 4 bases from V and 1 base from J; bases unmatched to any gene: 7. This CDR3 region has 16 residues. Looked up from germline, CDR1 is KGHSH and CDR2 is LQKENI. Original methodology: From reference gene primer amplification, estimates of nucleated cell counts were derived. Using immunoSEQ multiplex PCR, the repertoire was profiled, and TCRdb retains in-frame clones only, with some absent. Clonal size and the V and J genes are those of that table, whereas D and trimming came from the DNA. Of under 250,000 clones listed, 92% are singletons. The sequenced sample consisted of peripheral blood. The sequence came from a man younger than 40 with acute or convalescent COVID-19. The V gene is TRBV18, the J gene TRBJ2-7; 10 nucleotides line up with TRBD2. The CDR3 DNA sequence: TGTGCCAGCTCACTTGGGCCTAGCGGGAGTTCCTACGAGCAGTACTTC. Translating it yields CASSLGPSGSSYEQYF.